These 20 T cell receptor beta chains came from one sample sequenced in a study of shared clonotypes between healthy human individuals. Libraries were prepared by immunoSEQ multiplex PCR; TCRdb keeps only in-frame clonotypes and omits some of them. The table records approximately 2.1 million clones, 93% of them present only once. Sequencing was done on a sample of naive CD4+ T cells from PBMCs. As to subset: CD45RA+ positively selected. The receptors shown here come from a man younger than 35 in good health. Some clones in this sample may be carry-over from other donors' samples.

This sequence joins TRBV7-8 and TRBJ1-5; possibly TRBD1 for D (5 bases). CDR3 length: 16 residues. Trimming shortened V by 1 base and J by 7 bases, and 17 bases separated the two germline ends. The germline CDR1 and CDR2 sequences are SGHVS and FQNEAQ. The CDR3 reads CASSLVGGGPNQPQHF. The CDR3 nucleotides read TGTGCCAGCAGCTTAGTCGGGGGAGGCCCCAACCAGCCCCAGCATTTT.

CDR3 in amino acids: CASSLEPVSYEQYF. The CDR3 DNA reads as TGTGCCAGCAGCTTAGAGCCCGTCTCCTACGAGCAGTACTTC. The rearrangement links TRBV7-3 to TRBJ2-7; no clear D. The CDR3 consists of 14 residues. Per the germline V gene, CDR1 is SGHTA and CDR2 is FQGTGA. V lost 2 bases and J 0 bases, leaving 8 bases between the germline ends.

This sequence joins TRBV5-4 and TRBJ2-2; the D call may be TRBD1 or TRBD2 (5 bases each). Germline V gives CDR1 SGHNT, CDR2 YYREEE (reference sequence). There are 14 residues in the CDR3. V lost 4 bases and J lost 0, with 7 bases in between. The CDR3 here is CASSRDPNTGELFF. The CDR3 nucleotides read TGTGCCAGCAGCCGGGACCCGAACACCGGGGAGCTGTTTTTT.

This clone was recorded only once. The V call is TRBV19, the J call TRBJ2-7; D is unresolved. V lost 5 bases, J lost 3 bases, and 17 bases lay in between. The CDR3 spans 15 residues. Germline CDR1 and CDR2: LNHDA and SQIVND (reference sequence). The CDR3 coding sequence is TGTGCCAGTAGTTCCCGGGCCCCCGGGCTCTACGAGCAGTACTTC. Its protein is CASSSRAPGLYEQYF.

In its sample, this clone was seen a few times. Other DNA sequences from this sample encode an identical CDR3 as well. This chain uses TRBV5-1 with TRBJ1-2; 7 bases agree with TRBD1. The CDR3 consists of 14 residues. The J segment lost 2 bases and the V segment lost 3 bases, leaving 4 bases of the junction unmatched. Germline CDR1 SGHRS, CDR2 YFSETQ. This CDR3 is CASSWDRANYGYTF. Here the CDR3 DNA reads TGCGCCAGCAGCTGGGACAGAGCCAACTATGGCTACACCTTC. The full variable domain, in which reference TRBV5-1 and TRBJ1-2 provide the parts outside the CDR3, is KAGVTQTPRYLIKTRGQQVTLSCSPISGHRSVSWYQQTPGQGLQFLFEYFSETQRNKGNFPGRFSGRQFSNSRSEMNVSTLELGDSALYLCASSWDRANYGYTFGSGTRLTVV.

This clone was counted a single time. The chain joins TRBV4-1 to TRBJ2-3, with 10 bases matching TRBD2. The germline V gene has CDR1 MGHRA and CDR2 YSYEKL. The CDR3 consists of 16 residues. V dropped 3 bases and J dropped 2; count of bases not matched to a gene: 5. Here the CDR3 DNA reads TGCGCCAGCAGCCATGTACTAGCGGGAAACACAGATACGCAGTATTTT. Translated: CASSHVLAGNTDTQYF.

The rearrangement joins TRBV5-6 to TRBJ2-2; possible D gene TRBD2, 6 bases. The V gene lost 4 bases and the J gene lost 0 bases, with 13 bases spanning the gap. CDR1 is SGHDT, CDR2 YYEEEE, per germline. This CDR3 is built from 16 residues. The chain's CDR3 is CASSLSGTSNTGELFF. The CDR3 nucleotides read TGTGCCAGCAGCCTGTCCGGGACTTCGAACACCGGGGAGCTGTTTTTT.

The CDR3 loop is CASSHGQRLFF. The CDR3 DNA follows: TGTGCCAGCAGCCACGGACAAAGACTGTTTTTT. The rearrangement joins TRBV6-1 to TRBJ1-4; the D gene is possibly TRBD1 (5 bases). The V gene lost 6 bases and the J gene lost 13 bases, with 12 bases spanning the gap. Germline V gene sequence: CDR1 MNHNS, CDR2 SASEGT. The CDR3 contains 11 residues.

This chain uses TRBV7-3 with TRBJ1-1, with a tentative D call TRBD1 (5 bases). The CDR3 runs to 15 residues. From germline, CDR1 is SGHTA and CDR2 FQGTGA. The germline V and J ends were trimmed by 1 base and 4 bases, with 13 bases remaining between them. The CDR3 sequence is CASSLRGEGITEAFF. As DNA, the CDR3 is TGTGCCAGCAGCTTAAGGGGGGAAGGGATCACTGAAGCTTTCTTT.

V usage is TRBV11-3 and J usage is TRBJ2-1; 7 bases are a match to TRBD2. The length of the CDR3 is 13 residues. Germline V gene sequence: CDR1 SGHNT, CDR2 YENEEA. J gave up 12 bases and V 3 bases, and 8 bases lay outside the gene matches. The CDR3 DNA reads TGTGCCAGCAGCTTCACTAGCGCCTCTGGGCAGTTCTTC. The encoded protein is CASSFTSASGQFF. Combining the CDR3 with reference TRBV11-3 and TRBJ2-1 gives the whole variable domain EAGVVQSPRYKIIEKKQPVAFWCNPISGHNTLYWYLQNLGQGPELLIRYENEEAVDDSQLPKDRFSAERLKGVDSTLKIQPAELGDSAVYLCASSFTSASGQFFGPGTRLTVL.

CDR3 amino acids: CAISGGRGPRSYEQYF. In nucleotides, the CDR3 is TGTGCCATCAGCGGGGGGCGTGGTCCACGATCGTACGAGCAGTACTTC. The rearrangement joins TRBV28 to TRBJ2-7; TRBD2 matches 9 bases. The germline V gene has CDR1 MDHEN and CDR2 SYDVKM. The CDR3 consists of 16 residues. V was pared by 10 bases and J by 4 bases, with 17 bases of the junction left unmatched.

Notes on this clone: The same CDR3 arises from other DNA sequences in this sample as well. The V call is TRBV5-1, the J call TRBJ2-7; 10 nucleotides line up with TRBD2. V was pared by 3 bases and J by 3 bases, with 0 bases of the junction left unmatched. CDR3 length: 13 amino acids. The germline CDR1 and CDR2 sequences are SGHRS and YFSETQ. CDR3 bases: TGCGCCAGCAGCTCTAGCGGGAGCTACGAGCAGTACTTC. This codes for CASSSSGSYEQYF.

CDR3 protein: CASSLYVTGANVLTF. The CDR3 DNA reads as TGCGCCAGCAGCTTGTACGTGACTGGGGCCAACGTCCTGACTTTC. This rearrangement joins TRBV5-1 to TRBJ2-6, with D unclear. Germline V CDR1 and CDR2: SGHRS, YFSETQ. V was pared by 1 base and J by 2 bases, with 7 bases between. The CDR3 totals 15 residues.

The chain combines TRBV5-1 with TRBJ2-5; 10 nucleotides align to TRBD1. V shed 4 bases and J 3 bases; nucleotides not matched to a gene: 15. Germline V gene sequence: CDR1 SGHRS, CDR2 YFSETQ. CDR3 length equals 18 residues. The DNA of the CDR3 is TGCGCCAGCAGCCCAGGACAGGGGGGCTTTTCTTCCGAAGAGACCCAGTACTTC. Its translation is CASSPGQGGFSSEETQYF.

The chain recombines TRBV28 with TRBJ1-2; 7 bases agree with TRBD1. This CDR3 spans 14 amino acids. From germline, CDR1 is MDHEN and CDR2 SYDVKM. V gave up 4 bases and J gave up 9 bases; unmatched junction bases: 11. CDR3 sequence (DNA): TGTGCCAGCAGTTCCCCACTCGACAGGGACCGCTACACCTTC. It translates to CASSSPLDRDRYTF.

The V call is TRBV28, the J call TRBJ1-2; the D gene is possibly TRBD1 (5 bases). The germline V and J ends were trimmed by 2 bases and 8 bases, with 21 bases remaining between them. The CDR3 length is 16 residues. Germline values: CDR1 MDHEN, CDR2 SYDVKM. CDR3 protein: CASSLGGVGQGGGYTF. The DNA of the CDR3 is TGTGCCAGCAGTTTAGGAGGTGTCGGGCAGGGCGGGGGCTACACCTTC.

The CDR3 nucleotides are TGCGCCAGCAGCCAAGATTTACGGCAGTACTTC. The encoded protein is CASSQDLRQYF. The chain recombines TRBV4-1 with TRBJ2-7; no clear D. The CDR3 covers 11 residues. The V and J ends lost 0 bases and 9 bases respectively, with 6 bases between them. In germline, CDR1 is MGHRA, CDR2 YSYEKL.

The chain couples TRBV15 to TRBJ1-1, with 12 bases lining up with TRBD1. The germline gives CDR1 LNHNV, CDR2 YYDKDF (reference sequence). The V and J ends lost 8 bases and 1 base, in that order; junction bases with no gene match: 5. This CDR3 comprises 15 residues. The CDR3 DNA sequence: TGTGCCACCGAACCGGGACAGGGGGCGAACACTGAAGCTTTCTTT. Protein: CATEPGQGANTEAFF.

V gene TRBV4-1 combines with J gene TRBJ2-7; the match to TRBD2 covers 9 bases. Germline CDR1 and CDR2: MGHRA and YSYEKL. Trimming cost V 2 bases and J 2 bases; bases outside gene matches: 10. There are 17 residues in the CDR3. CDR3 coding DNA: TGCGCCAGCAGCCAACCTTTTAGCGGGAGTACCACCTACGAGCAGTACTTC. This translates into CASSQPFSGSTTYEQYF.

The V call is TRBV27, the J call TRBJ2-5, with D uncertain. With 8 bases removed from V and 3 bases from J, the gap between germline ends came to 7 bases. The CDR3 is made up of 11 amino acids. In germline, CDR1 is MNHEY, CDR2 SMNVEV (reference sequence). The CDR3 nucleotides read TGTGCCAGCGGACGGAAAGAGACCCAGTACTTC. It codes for CASGRKETQYF.